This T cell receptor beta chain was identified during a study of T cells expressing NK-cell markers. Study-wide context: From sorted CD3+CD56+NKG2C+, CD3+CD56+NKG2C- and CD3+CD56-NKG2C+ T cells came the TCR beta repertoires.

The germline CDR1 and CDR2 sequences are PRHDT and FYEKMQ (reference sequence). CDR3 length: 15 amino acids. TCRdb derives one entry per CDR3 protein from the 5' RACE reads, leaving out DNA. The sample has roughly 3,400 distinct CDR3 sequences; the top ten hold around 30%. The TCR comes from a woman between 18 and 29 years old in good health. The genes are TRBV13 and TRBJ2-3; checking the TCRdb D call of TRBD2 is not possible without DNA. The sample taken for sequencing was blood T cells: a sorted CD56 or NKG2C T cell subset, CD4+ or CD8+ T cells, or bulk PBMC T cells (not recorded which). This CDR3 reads CASSLKRGATDTQYF.